There are a few counts of the clone carrying this T cell receptor (beta chain). As yet, its antigen is unknown. Documented time point: blood 2 weeks post-SBRT. Regarding treatment: 15 Gy SBRT to primary tumor, nephrectomy 4 weeks later. Serial blood draws occurred at baseline and 2 and 4 weeks post-SBRT. Libraries were prepared by immunoSEQ multiplex PCR; TCRdb keeps only in-frame clonotypes and omits some of them. The sample holds 45,000 to 55,000 clones, 75% to 90% seen once. These data come from a study of radiation and T cells in renal cell carcinoma. Across the whole study: Nephrectomy followed 15 Gy stereotactic body radiation by 4 weeks.

Whole-study findings and limits: Top tumor clonotypes rose in blood 2 weeks post-radiation, then contracted. No pretreatment tumor biopsies were available for baseline clonotypes.

Here the sequenced sample was blood, taken from a patient whose treatment included radiotherapy and nephrectomy. The origin of this receptor is a woman aged 70-85 years with renal cell carcinoma.

This chain's CDR3 is CASSSGLSTANYGYTF. CDR3 nucleotides: TGTGCCAGCAGCTCCGGACTTAGTACAGCTAACTATGGCTACACCTTC. V usage is TRBV7-9 and J usage is TRBJ1-2; no firm D call. The germline V gene encodes CDR1 SEHNR and CDR2 FQNEAQ (reference sequence). The V end lost 4 bases, the J end lost 0 bases, and 15 bases lay between the germline ends. The CDR3 is 16 amino acids.